The 14 T cell receptor beta chains listed next were all sequenced from one sample in a study of monozygotic twins with inflammatory bowel disease. TCRdb reprocessed the 5' RACE reads; each CDR3 protein has one entry and no DNA is given. The table lists about 420,000 distinct CDR3 sequences. Sequencing used blood. These receptors all come from a human donor with ulcerative colitis or Crohn's disease, or a healthy co-twin of an affected twin (not recorded which).

V is TRBV4-2 and J is TRBJ1-5. Germline V gives CDR1 LGHNA, CDR2 YNFKEQ. CDR3 size: 15 residues. The CDR3 is CASSQVSAEQRPQHF.

The J gene is TRBJ2-1, the V gene TRBV27; TCRdb lists TRBD2, though no DNA is available to test this call. The CDR3 covers 14 residues. CDR1 and CDR2 (germline): MNHEY, SMNVEV (reference sequence). CDR3: CASSSAGAYNEQFF.

This chain connects TRBV6-2 or TRBV6-3 to TRBJ2-7; the D call of TRBD1 rests on TCRdb alone, since no DNA is present to check it. The CDR3 has 15 residues. Germline values: CDR1 MNHEY, CDR2 SVGEGT. CDR3 loop: CASTPSGGISYEQYF.

The rearrangement uses TRBV6-5 and TRBJ2-7. Germline CDR1 is MNHEY and CDR2 is SVGAGI. The CDR3 totals 12 residues. CDR3 sequence: CASRDGPSEQYF.

V is TRBV18 and J is TRBJ2-7; lacking DNA, the TRBD1 call made by TCRdb goes unchecked. CDR1 and CDR2 (germline): KGHSH, LQKENI. This CDR3 is 15 amino acids long. The CDR3 loop is CASSGGTGITYEQYF.

The chain links TRBV5-1 to TRBJ2-1; TCRdb's D call of TRBD2 is untestable without DNA. CDR1 is SGHRS and CDR2 is YFSETQ in the germline V gene. The CDR3 length is 15 residues. CDR3 loop: CASSLWGEGHNEQFF. The complete variable domain, with remaining parts taken from reference TRBV5-1 and TRBJ2-1, reads KAGVTQTPRYLIKTRGQQVTLSCSPISGHRSVSWYQQTPGQGLQFLFEYFSETQRNKGNFPGRFSGRQFSNSRSEMNVSTLELGDSALYLCASSLWGEGHNEQFFGPGTRLTVL.

The chain is built from TRBV9 and TRBJ2-4; as DNA is missing, the TRBD1 call by TCRdb cannot be tested. Germline V gene data show CDR1 as SGDLS and CDR2 as YYNGEE. This CDR3 is built from 17 residues. CDR3 region: CASSPWTHSVAKNIQYF.

The J gene is TRBJ2-7, the V gene TRBV5-1; TCRdb lists TRBD2, though no DNA is available to test this call. The CDR3 is made up of 15 amino acids. Germline CDR1 is SGHRS and CDR2 is YFSETQ. CDR3 protein: CASSLQRAKTYEQYF.

V usage is TRBV7-9 and J usage is TRBJ2-4; checking the TCRdb D call of TRBD2 is not possible without DNA. This CDR3 comprises 15 residues. In germline, CDR1 is SEHNR, CDR2 FQNEAQ (reference sequence). CDR3 loop: CASSRPSGTKNIQYF.

The chain recombines TRBV20-1 with TRBJ2-3; the D gene TCRdb calls, TRBD1, cannot be checked with no DNA. Germline V gene data show CDR1 as DFQATT and CDR2 as SNEGSKA (reference sequence). CDR3 length: 15 amino acids. CDR3 amino acids: CSARGGASPTDTQYF.

This chain joins TRBV10-3 and TRBJ2-5; TCRdb lists TRBD1, though no DNA is available to test this call. CDR3 length: 13 residues. Germline V gene data show CDR1 as ENHRY and CDR2 as SYGVKD. The CDR3: CAISVAGGETQYF.

The chain combines TRBV20-1 with TRBJ1-6; lacking DNA, the TRBD1 call made by TCRdb goes unchecked. Germline CDR1 reads DFQATT; CDR2 reads SNEGSKA (reference sequence). This CDR3 has 14 residues. This chain's CDR3 is CSAGSPGLNSPLHF.

This sequence joins TRBV7-9 and TRBJ2-1; TCRdb lists TRBD2, though no DNA is available to test this call. Germline V gene data show CDR1 as SEHNR and CDR2 as FQNEAQ (reference sequence). The CDR3 extends over 16 amino acids. The CDR3: CASSWTGTSGIGGQFF.

This chain links TRBV20-1 with TRBJ2-2; with no DNA, the TCRdb D assignment of TRBD2 cannot be verified. This CDR3 is built from 16 residues. Germline values: CDR1 DFQATT, CDR2 SNEGSKA (reference sequence). This CDR3 reads CSARVSGRVSTGELFF.